Listed below are T cell receptor beta chains from one sample, sequenced in a study of beta chain features in type 1 diabetes. TCRdb keeps only in-frame clones here, not all; method: immunoSEQ multiplex PCR. The table has about 150,000 clones, about a tenth seen once. Sequencing input: central memory CD4+ T cells from blood. The receptors were sampled from a man aged 25 to 40 with type 1 diabetes. The CDR3 runs from the conserved cysteine through the conserved F or W. Fields, in order: CDR3 length, V gene, clone size, J gene, D gene, CDR3 protein, CDR3 DNA. A D gene is named only where the DNA matches it firmly. Clone size is stated in some rows and not others, as once, few, many or a class when expanded.

len: 11; v_gene: TRBV30; abundance: -; j_gene: TRBJ2-7; d_gene: -; CDR3aa: CAWSGSGEQYF; CDR3nt: TGTGCCTGGAGTGGGAGTGGAGAGCAGTACTTC
len: 21; v_gene: TRBV9; abundance: -; j_gene: TRBJ1-3; d_gene: TRBD1; CDR3aa: CASSAHPEDRGWTFSGNTIYF; CDR3nt: TGTGCCAGCAGCGCCCACCCCGAGGACAGGGGATGGACCTTTTCTGGAAACACCATATATTTT
len: 14; v_gene: TRBV9; abundance: few; j_gene: TRBJ2-7; d_gene: -; CDR3aa: CASSVATIPYEQYF; CDR3nt: TGTGCCAGCAGCGTAGCTACGATCCCGTACGAGCAGTACTTC
len: 15; v_gene: TRBV7-9; abundance: few; j_gene: TRBJ1-3; d_gene: TRBD1; CDR3aa: CASSYRGIPGNTIYF; CDR3nt: TGTGCCAGCAGCTACAGGGGAATCCCTGGAAACACCATATATTTT
len: 13; v_gene: TRBV4-2; abundance: -; j_gene: TRBJ2-5; d_gene: -; CDR3aa: CASSQDRKETQYF; CDR3nt: TGTGCCAGCAGCCAGGACAGAAAAGAGACCCAGTACTTC
len: 15; v_gene: TRBV2; abundance: few; j_gene: TRBJ2-7; d_gene: TRBD1; CDR3aa: CASSEGGQGTYEQYF; CDR3nt: TGTGCCAGCAGTGAAGGGGGACAGGGTACCTACGAGCAGTACTTC
len: 15; v_gene: TRBV19; abundance: few; j_gene: TRBJ2-3; d_gene: TRBD2; CDR3aa: CASRQAGSSTDTQYF; CDR3nt: TGTGCCAGTAGGCAAGCGGGATCCAGCACAGATACGCAGTATTTT
len: 15; v_gene: TRBV10-3; abundance: few; j_gene: TRBJ2-7; d_gene: TRBD2; CDR3aa: CAINALAGGPSEQYF; CDR3nt: TGTGCCATCAATGCCTTAGCGGGAGGGCCAAGTGAGCAGTACTTC
len: 15; v_gene: TRBV29-1; abundance: few; j_gene: TRBJ2-1; d_gene: TRBD2; CDR3aa: CSVVKFLTSRNEQFF; CDR3nt: TGCAGCGTCGTCAAATTTTTGACTAGCCGCAATGAGCAGTTCTTC
len: 18; v_gene: TRBV11-2; abundance: -; j_gene: TRBJ2-2; d_gene: -; CDR3aa: CASSLAALLTGLGGELFF; CDR3nt: TGTGCCAGCAGCTTAGCCGCCCTCCTTACAGGGCTCGGCGGGGAGCTGTTTTTT
len: 15; v_gene: TRBV5-1; abundance: few; j_gene: TRBJ1-1; d_gene: TRBD1; CDR3aa: CASSPDQGARTEAFF; CDR3nt: TGCGCCAGCAGCCCCGACCAGGGGGCGAGGACTGAAGCTTTCTTT
len: 11; v_gene: TRBV20-1; abundance: few; j_gene: TRBJ1-1; d_gene: TRBD1; CDR3aa: CSARGTAEAFF; CDR3nt: TGCAGTGCGAGGGGGACAGCTGAAGCTTTCTTT
len: 15; v_gene: TRBV10-2; abundance: -; j_gene: TRBJ2-5; d_gene: TRBD2; CDR3aa: CASSELASGQETQYF; CDR3nt: TGCGCCAGCAGTGAGCTAGCTAGCGGACAAGAGACCCAGTACTTC
len: 11; v_gene: TRBV20-1; abundance: few; j_gene: TRBJ1-2; d_gene: -; CDR3aa: CSAYEAYGYTF; CDR3nt: TGCAGTGCTTACGAGGCCTATGGCTACACCTTC
len: 14; v_gene: TRBV7-9; abundance: few; j_gene: TRBJ1-1; d_gene: -; CDR3aa: CASSPYGGDTEAFF; CDR3nt: TGTGCCAGCAGCCCCTACGGCGGGGACACTGAAGCTTTCTTT
len: 13; v_gene: TRBV7-7; abundance: few; j_gene: TRBJ2-6; d_gene: -; CDR3aa: CASSSRGANVLTF; CDR3nt: TGTGCTAGCAGCTCCAGGGGTGCCAACGTCCTGACTTTC
len: 14; v_gene: TRBV5-1; abundance: few; j_gene: TRBJ1-1; d_gene: -; CDR3aa: CASSLAGQNTEAFF; CDR3nt: TGCGCCAGCAGCTTGGCCGGACAGAACACTGAAGCTTTCTTT
len: 17; v_gene: TRBV10-3; abundance: few; j_gene: TRBJ2-7; d_gene: TRBD2; CDR3aa: CAISGASGRVVAYEQYF; CDR3nt: TGTGCCATCAGTGGGGCTAGCGGGAGAGTAGTAGCCTACGAGCAGTACTTC
len: 14; v_gene: TRBV18; abundance: -; j_gene: TRBJ1-2; d_gene: -; CDR3aa: CASSEAGSDYGYTF; CDR3nt: TGTGCCAGCTCAGAAGCCGGCAGCGACTATGGCTACACCTTC
len: 14; v_gene: TRBV7-9; abundance: few; j_gene: TRBJ1-5; d_gene: -; CDR3aa: CASSLASGLAPQHF; CDR3nt: TGTGCCAGCAGCTTAGCGTCGGGATTGGCGCCCCAGCATTTT
len: 14; v_gene: TRBV9; abundance: -; j_gene: TRBJ2-1; d_gene: TRBD2; CDR3aa: CASSLSGRAFEQFF; CDR3nt: TGTGCCAGCAGCCTTAGCGGGAGGGCCTTTGAGCAGTTCTTC
len: 13; v_gene: TRBV7-9; abundance: -; j_gene: TRBJ2-7; d_gene: -; CDR3aa: CASSLVDRGEQYF; CDR3nt: TGTGCCAGCAGCTTAGTGGATCGGGGCGAGCAGTACTTC
len: 15; v_gene: TRBV15; abundance: -; j_gene: TRBJ2-6; d_gene: -; CDR3aa: CATARRGSGANVLTF; CDR3nt: TGTGCCACGGCACGCCGGGGCTCTGGGGCCAACGTCCTGACTTTC
len: 15; v_gene: TRBV7-3; abundance: few; j_gene: TRBJ2-2; d_gene: -; CDR3aa: CASSRNQGYTGELFF; CDR3nt: TGTGCCAGCAGCCGAAATCAGGGTTATACCGGGGAGCTGTTTTTT
len: 12; v_gene: TRBV7-9; abundance: few; j_gene: TRBJ1-1; d_gene: -; CDR3aa: CASSPTEGEAFF; CDR3nt: TGTGCCAGCAGCCCAACGGAGGGTGAAGCTTTCTTT
len: 13; v_gene: TRBV4-2; abundance: few; j_gene: TRBJ1-1; d_gene: -; CDR3aa: CASSPGRRTEAFF; CDR3nt: TGTGCCAGCAGCCCAGGGCGTAGGACTGAAGCTTTCTTT
len: 12; v_gene: TRBV15; abundance: -; j_gene: TRBJ2-7; d_gene: -; CDR3aa: CATSRDAGEQYF; CDR3nt: TGTGCCACCAGCAGAGATGCGGGGGAGCAGTACTTC
len: 16; v_gene: TRBV7-9; abundance: few; j_gene: TRBJ2-7; d_gene: TRBD2; CDR3aa: CASSLAGTSGNYEQYF; CDR3nt: TGTGCCAGCAGCTTAGCAGGGACTAGCGGGAACTACGAGCAGTACTTC
len: 16; v_gene: TRBV7-9; abundance: -; j_gene: TRBJ2-3; d_gene: TRBD2; CDR3aa: CASSFLAGGPTDTQYF; CDR3nt: TGTGCCAGCAGCTTTCTAGCGGGAGGGCCCACAGATACGCAGTATTTT
len: 13; v_gene: TRBV5-1; abundance: -; j_gene: TRBJ2-7; d_gene: -; CDR3aa: CASSLGQDSEQYF; CDR3nt: TGCGCCAGCAGCTTGGGACAGGACAGCGAGCAGTACTTC
len: 15; v_gene: TRBV27; abundance: -; j_gene: TRBJ2-7; d_gene: -; CDR3aa: CASSSTGLSNYEQYF; CDR3nt: TGTGCCAGCAGTTCAACGGGACTCAGCAACTACGAGCAGTACTTC
len: 13; v_gene: TRBV7-2; abundance: -; j_gene: TRBJ2-5; d_gene: -; CDR3aa: CASSFQGRETQYF; CDR3nt: TGTGCCAGCAGCTTCCAGGGTCGAGAGACCCAGTACTTC
len: 14; v_gene: TRBV19; abundance: -; j_gene: TRBJ2-1; d_gene: TRBD2; CDR3aa: CASSWTSGANEQFF; CDR3nt: TGTGCCAGTAGTTGGACTAGCGGGGCCAATGAGCAGTTCTTC
len: 15; v_gene: TRBV9; abundance: many; j_gene: TRBJ2-4; d_gene: TRBD2; CDR3aa: CASSLAGGPPNIQYF; CDR3nt: TGTGCCAGCAGCTTAGCGGGAGGGCCTCCCAACATTCAGTACTTC
len: 14; v_gene: TRBV7-2; abundance: -; j_gene: TRBJ2-5; d_gene: TRBD2; CDR3aa: CASSRETRDYLQYF; CDR3nt: TGTGCCAGCAGCAGGGAAACCAGGGACTACCTCCAGTACTTC
len: 15; v_gene: TRBV7-9; abundance: many; j_gene: TRBJ1-4; d_gene: -; CDR3aa: CASSPYSNVNEKLFF; CDR3nt: TGTGCCAGCAGCCCGTACAGTAACGTTAATGAAAAACTGTTTTTT
len: 14; v_gene: TRBV2; abundance: -; j_gene: TRBJ1-4; d_gene: -; CDR3aa: CASGYRAANEKLFF; CDR3nt: TGTGCCAGCGGATACAGGGCGGCTAATGAAAAACTGTTTTTT
len: 14; v_gene: TRBV2; abundance: -; j_gene: TRBJ1-1; d_gene: TRBD1; CDR3aa: CASSDDRENTEAFF; CDR3nt: TGTGCCAGCAGTGATGACAGGGAGAACACTGAAGCTTTCTTT
len: 18; v_gene: TRBV4-1; abundance: -; j_gene: TRBJ2-3; d_gene: -; CDR3aa: CASSQSTSPGFSTDTQYF; CDR3nt: TGCGCCAGCAGCCAATCCACTTCTCCCGGGTTTAGCACAGATACGCAGTATTTT
len: 13; v_gene: TRBV29-1; abundance: -; j_gene: TRBJ2-5; d_gene: -; CDR3aa: CSVASTGRETQYF; CDR3nt: TGCAGCGTTGCTTCTACAGGGAGAGAGACCCAGTACTTC
len: 17; v_gene: TRBV14; abundance: -; j_gene: TRBJ2-3; d_gene: TRBD2; CDR3aa: CASSQDRLAGGLDTQYF; CDR3nt: TGTGCCAGCAGCCAAGATCGGCTAGCGGGAGGGCTAGATACGCAGTATTTT
len: 17; v_gene: TRBV2; abundance: few; j_gene: TRBJ1-4; d_gene: TRBD1; CDR3aa: CASSAATGGSYGEKLFF; CDR3nt: TGTGCCAGCAGTGCGGCGACAGGGGGGAGTTACGGTGAAAAACTGTTTTTT
len: 14; v_gene: TRBV29-1; abundance: -; j_gene: TRBJ2-2; d_gene: TRBD1; CDR3aa: CSVRQGAFSGELFF; CDR3nt: TGCAGCGTCAGACAGGGGGCATTTAGCGGGGAGCTGTTTTTT
len: 14; v_gene: TRBV28; abundance: few; j_gene: TRBJ2-3; d_gene: TRBD1; CDR3aa: CASRSQGVTDTQYF; CDR3nt: TGTGCCAGCAGATCCCAGGGGGTCACAGATACGCAGTATTTT
len: 13; v_gene: TRBV27; abundance: -; j_gene: TRBJ2-7; d_gene: TRBD1; CDR3aa: CASSWQGVGEQYF; CDR3nt: TGTGCCAGCAGTTGGCAGGGGGTGGGCGAGCAGTACTTC
len: 16; v_gene: TRBV5-4; abundance: -; j_gene: TRBJ2-7; d_gene: TRBD2; CDR3aa: CASSPGLAGSYYEQYF; CDR3nt: TGTGCCAGCAGCCCGGGACTAGCGGGGTCCTACTACGAGCAGTACTTC
len: 13; v_gene: TRBV7-3; abundance: few; j_gene: TRBJ2-1; d_gene: TRBD2; CDR3aa: CASSPGGSVAQFF; CDR3nt: TGTGCCAGCAGCCCGGGGGGGAGCGTTGCGCAGTTCTTC
len: 15; v_gene: TRBV5-6; abundance: few; j_gene: TRBJ2-7; d_gene: TRBD2; CDR3aa: CASSRRLAGVLEQYF; CDR3nt: TGTGCCAGCAGCCGACGGCTAGCGGGAGTACTCGAGCAGTACTTC
len: 15; v_gene: TRBV15; abundance: -; j_gene: TRBJ2-5; d_gene: TRBD2; CDR3aa: CATSRGGVPQETQYF; CDR3nt: TGTGCCACCAGCAGGGGAGGGGTCCCTCAAGAGACCCAGTACTTC
len: 15; v_gene: TRBV18; abundance: once; j_gene: TRBJ2-1; d_gene: TRBD2; CDR3aa: CASSLTTSGRNEQFF; CDR3nt: TGTGCCAGCTCACTAACGACTAGCGGGAGAAATGAGCAGTTCTTC
len: 14; v_gene: TRBV5-1; abundance: few; j_gene: TRBJ2-2; d_gene: -; CDR3aa: CASRGQGITGELFF; CDR3nt: TGCGCCAGCAGAGGCCAGGGTATCACCGGGGAGCTGTTTTTT
len: 15; v_gene: TRBV28; abundance: -; j_gene: TRBJ1-1; d_gene: TRBD1; CDR3aa: CASSPPGTADTEAFF; CDR3nt: TGTGCCAGCAGTCCCCCCGGGACAGCGGACACTGAAGCTTTCTTT
len: 16; v_gene: TRBV9; abundance: -; j_gene: TRBJ1-2; d_gene: TRBD1; CDR3aa: CASSVGGTGSLYGYTF; CDR3nt: TGTGCCAGCAGCGTAGGAGGGACAGGGTCTCTTTATGGCTACACCTTC
len: 15; v_gene: TRBV6-1; abundance: few; j_gene: TRBJ2-3; d_gene: TRBD1; CDR3aa: CASSERQGRTDTQYF; CDR3nt: TGTGCCAGCAGTGAGCGACAGGGACGCACAGATACGCAGTATTTT
len: 14; v_gene: TRBV5-1; abundance: few; j_gene: TRBJ2-5; d_gene: -; CDR3aa: CASSLDSGGTTQYF; CDR3nt: TGCGCCAGCAGCTTGGACTCTGGGGGGACTACCCAGTACTTC
len: 17; v_gene: TRBV5-1; abundance: few; j_gene: TRBJ2-1; d_gene: TRBD2; CDR3aa: CASSLPGTSGSYNEQFF; CDR3nt: TGCGCCAGCAGCTTGCCGGGGACTAGCGGGAGTTACAATGAGCAGTTCTTC